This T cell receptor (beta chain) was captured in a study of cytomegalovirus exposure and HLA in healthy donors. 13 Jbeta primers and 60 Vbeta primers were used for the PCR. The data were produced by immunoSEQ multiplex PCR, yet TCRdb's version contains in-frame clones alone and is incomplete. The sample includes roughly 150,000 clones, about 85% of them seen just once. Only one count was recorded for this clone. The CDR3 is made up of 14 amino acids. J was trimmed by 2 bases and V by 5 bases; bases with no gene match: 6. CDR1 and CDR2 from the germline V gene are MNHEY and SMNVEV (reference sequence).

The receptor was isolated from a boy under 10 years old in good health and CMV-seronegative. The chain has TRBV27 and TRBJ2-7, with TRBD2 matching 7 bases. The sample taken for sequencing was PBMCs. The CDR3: CASSPAGVPYEQYV. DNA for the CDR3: TGTGCCAGCAGTCCCGCGGGAGTTCCCTACGAGCAGTACGTC.